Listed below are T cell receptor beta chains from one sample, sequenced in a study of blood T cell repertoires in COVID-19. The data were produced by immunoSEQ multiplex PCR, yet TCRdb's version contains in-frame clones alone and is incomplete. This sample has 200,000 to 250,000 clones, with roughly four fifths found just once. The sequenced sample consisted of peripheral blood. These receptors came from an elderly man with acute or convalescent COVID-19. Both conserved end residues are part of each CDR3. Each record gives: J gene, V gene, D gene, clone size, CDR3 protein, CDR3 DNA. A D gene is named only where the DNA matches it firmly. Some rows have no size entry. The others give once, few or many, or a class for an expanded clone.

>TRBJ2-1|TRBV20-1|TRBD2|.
CSASSGGSLSYNEQFF
TGCAGTGCAAGTAGCGGGGGGTCCCTCTCCTACAATGAGCAGTTCTTC
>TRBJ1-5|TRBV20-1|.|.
CSASDTGVKGNQPQHF
TGCAGTGCTAGTGATACCGGGGTAAAGGGCAATCAGCCCCAGCATTTT
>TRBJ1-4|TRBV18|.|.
CASSRSGDEKLFF
TGTGCCAGCTCACGTTCAGGGGATGAAAAACTGTTTTTT
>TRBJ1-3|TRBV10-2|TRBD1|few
CASRTNSGTGTSGNTIYF
TGCGCCAGCAGGACTAATTCCGGGACAGGGACGTCTGGAAACACCATATATTTT
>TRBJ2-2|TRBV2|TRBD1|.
CASRGEGANTGELFF
TGTGCCAGCAGGGGAGAGGGGGCAAATACCGGGGAGCTGTTTTTT
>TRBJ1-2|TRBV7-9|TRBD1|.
CASSQYKTGSIGYTF
TGTGCCAGCAGCCAATATAAGACAGGGTCGATTGGCTACACCTTC
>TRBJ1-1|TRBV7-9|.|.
CASSLQAGGNTEAFF
TGTGCCAGCAGCTTACAGGCGGGAGGGAACACTGAAGCTTTCTTT
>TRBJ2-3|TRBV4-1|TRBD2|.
CASSQETSGGTDTQYF
TGCGCCAGCAGCCAAGAAACTAGCGGGGGGACAGATACGCAGTATTTT
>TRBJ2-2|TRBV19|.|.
CASVKGPNTGELFF
TGTGCCAGTGTTAAGGGGCCGAACACCGGGGAGCTGTTTTTT
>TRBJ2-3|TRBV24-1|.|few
CATSDSVTDTQYF
TGTGCCACCAGTGATTCAGTCACAGATACGCAGTATTTT
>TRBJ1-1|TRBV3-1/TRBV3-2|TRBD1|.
CASSYRGAMNTEAFF
TGTGCCAGCAGCTACAGGGGGGCAATGAACACTGAAGCTTTCTTT
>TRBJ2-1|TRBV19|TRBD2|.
CASRQSWASGNEQFF
TGTGCCAGTAGACAATCCTGGGCTAGCGGGAATGAGCAGTTCTTC
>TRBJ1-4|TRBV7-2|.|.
CASSLAPAQVGKKLFF
TGTGCCAGCAGCTTAGCCCCCGCACAGGTGGGGAAAAAACTGTTTTTT
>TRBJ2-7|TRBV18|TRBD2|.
CASSNGLEGEQYF
TGTGCCAGCTCAAACGGACTAGAGGGAGAGCAGTACTTC
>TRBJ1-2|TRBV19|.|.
CASSISIGTYAYGYTF
TGTGCCAGTAGTATTTCTATCGGGACTTATGCCTATGGCTACACCTTC
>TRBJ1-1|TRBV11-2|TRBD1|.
CASSLDGKGANTEAFF
TGTGCCAGCAGCTTAGATGGGAAGGGGGCGAACACTGAAGCTTTCTTT
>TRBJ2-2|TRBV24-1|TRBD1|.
CATSDRGQGDTGELFF
TGTGCCACCAGTGACCGGGGACAGGGGGACACCGGGGAGCTGTTTTTT
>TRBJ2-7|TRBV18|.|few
CASSRMVQPNDYEQYF
TGTGCCAGCTCACGGATGGTACAGCCGAATGACTACGAGCAGTACTTC
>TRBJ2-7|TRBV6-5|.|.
CARTSGETGEQYF
TGTGCCAGAACTTCGGGGGAAACGGGCGAGCAGTACTTC
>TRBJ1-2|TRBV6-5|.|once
CASRDMPYYGYTF
TGTGCCAGCCGGGACATGCCCTACTATGGCTACACCTTC
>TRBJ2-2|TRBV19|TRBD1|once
CASSRGQGNTGELFF
TGTGCCAGTAGCCGAGGACAGGGGAACACCGGGGAGCTGTTTTTT
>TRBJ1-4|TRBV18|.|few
CASSPFNRDNEKLFF
TGTGCCAGCTCACCATTTAACAGGGACAATGAAAAACTGTTTTTT
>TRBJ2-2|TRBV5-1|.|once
CASSLDGRRNTGELFF
TGCGCCAGCAGCTTGGATGGGAGGAGGAACACCGGGGAGCTGTTTTTT
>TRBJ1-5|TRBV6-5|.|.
CASSYSIGVQPQHF
TGTGCCAGCAGTTACTCGATCGGGGTTCAGCCCCAGCATTTT
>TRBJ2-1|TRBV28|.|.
CASSPSARGQFF
TGTGCCAGCAGTCCCTCGGCCCGAGGGCAGTTCTTC
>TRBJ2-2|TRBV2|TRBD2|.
CASSEALAGVGELFF
TGTGCCAGCAGTGAAGCGCTAGCGGGAGTCGGGGAGCTGTTTTTT
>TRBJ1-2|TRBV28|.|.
CASSLSGEGRYYGYTF
TGTGCCAGCAGTTTATCAGGGGAGGGAAGGTACTATGGCTACACCTTC
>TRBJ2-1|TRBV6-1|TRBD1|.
CASRAGQGTYNEQFF
TGTGCCAGCAGGGCCGGACAGGGGACCTACAATGAGCAGTTCTTC
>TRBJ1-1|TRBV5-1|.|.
CASSAQGSAEAFF
TGCGCCAGCAGCGCACAGGGCTCCGCTGAAGCTTTCTTT